These 29 T cell receptor beta chains were sequenced from one sample in a study of blood T cell repertoires in COVID-19. Sequenced by immunoSEQ multiplex PCR; TCRdb stores in-frame clones only, minus some. The data contain about 250,000 clones, around 90% of them singletons. The sequenced sample was PBMCs or T cells enriched from blood (not recorded which). The receptors shown here come from a woman between 35 and 50 years old who had been exposed to COVID-19.

The chain employs TRBV5-4 and TRBJ1-2; D not resolved. CDR1 and CDR2 (germline): SGHNT, YYREEE (reference sequence). CDR3 length: 13 residues. The V and J ends lost 1 base and 3 bases respectively, with 7 bases between them. The CDR3 DNA reads TGTGCCAGCAGCTTGACAGCCGACTATGGCTACACCTTC. This gives the protein CASSLTADYGYTF.

DNA for the CDR3: TGTGCCAGCAGGAACCACGGGACAAACTATGGCTACACCTTC. It encodes CASRNHGTNYGYTF. The V gene is TRBV27, the J gene TRBJ1-2, with D perhaps TRBD1 (6 bases). CDR1 and CDR2 (germline): MNHEY, SMNVEV (reference sequence). The CDR3 loop spans 14 amino acids. The ends were cut back, 6 bases at V and 2 bases at J, with 13 bases in the middle.

The chain uses TRBV5-1 and TRBJ2-7; 8 bases map to TRBD2. Looked up from germline, CDR1 is SGHRS and CDR2 is YFSETQ. V dropped 1 base and J dropped 0; count of bases not matched to a gene: 9. This CDR3 is built from 17 residues. The chain's CDR3 is CASSLRSGGTSSYEQYF. CDR3 nucleotide sequence: TGCGCCAGCAGCTTGAGGAGCGGGGGAACCAGCTCCTACGAGCAGTACTTC.

This chain joins TRBV29-1 and TRBJ1-2; D uncertain. The CDR3 runs 11 residues. The germline V and J ends were trimmed by 3 bases and 7 bases, with 9 bases remaining between them. Germline CDR1 reads SQVTM; CDR2 reads ANQGSEA. The CDR3 region is CSVDPVSGYTF. The CDR3 region has the DNA TGCAGCGTTGACCCCGTGAGTGGCTACACCTTC.

This chain joins TRBV27 and TRBJ2-2; D might be TRBD1 (6 bases). V was cut by 5 bases and J by 4 bases, with 17 bases left in between. The CDR3 is made up of 16 amino acids. Germline CDR1 reads MNHEY; CDR2 reads SMNVEV (reference sequence). The CDR3 nucleotides read TGTGCCAGCAGTACACCGACAGGAAGAGGCACCGGGGAGCTGTTTTTT. This codes for CASSTPTGRGTGELFF.

The genes are TRBV28 and TRBJ1-2; D ambiguous. Germline CDR1 MDHEN, CDR2 SYDVKM. The CDR3 contains 10 residues. V lost 8 bases to trimming and J lost 6 bases, with 7 bases between them. CDR3 region: CASAQNGYTF. CDR3 DNA sequence: TGTGCCAGCGCCCAGAATGGCTACACCTTC.

The chain carries TRBV25-1 and TRBJ1-2; TRBD1 is a possible D gene (6 bases). This CDR3 has 15 amino acids. From germline, CDR1 is MGHDK and CDR2 SYGVNS. Trimming removed 1 base at V and 3 bases at J, with 12 bases between. The CDR3 sequence is CASSEFGQTYYGYTF. CDR3 DNA: TGTGCCAGCAGTGAATTCGGACAGACATACTATGGCTACACCTTC.

The chain is built from TRBV5-1 and TRBJ1-6, with a weak D call TRBD1 (5 bases). Trimming removed 5 bases from V and 5 bases from J, with 11 bases in between. This CDR3 has 14 amino acids. Germline assignment: CDR1 SGHRS and CDR2 YFSETQ. CDR3 amino acids: CASRPTANNSPLHF. DNA for the CDR3: TGCGCCAGCAGACCGACAGCCAATAATTCACCCCTCCACTTT.

The rearrangement joins TRBV19 to TRBJ1-1; tentatively, D is TRBD1 (6 bases). The CDR3 loop spans 14 amino acids. CDR1 and CDR2 (germline): LNHDA, SQIVND (reference sequence). The ends were cut back, 3 bases at V and 2 bases at J, with 10 bases in the middle. Here the CDR3 DNA reads TGTGCCAGTAGTATTGGGACACAAAACACTGAAGCTTTCTTT. The encoded protein is CASSIGTQNTEAFF.

The chain recombines TRBV6-5 with TRBJ2-7; 7 nucleotides agree with TRBD1. Trimming cost V 9 bases and J 0 bases; bases outside gene matches: 5. This CDR3 is built from 13 residues. CDR1 and CDR2 (germline): MNHEY, SVGAGI. CDR3 amino acids: CASRDSSSYEQYF. The CDR3 region has the DNA TGTGCCAGTCGGGACAGCAGCTCCTACGAGCAGTACTTC.

This chain joins TRBV10-3 and TRBJ2-1; 8 bases are a match to TRBD1. V was pared by 6 bases and J by 3 bases, with 13 bases of the junction left unmatched. The length of the CDR3 is 17 residues. CDR1 and CDR2 (germline): ENHRY, SYGVKD. CDR3 sequence reads: CAIRKGTGTGDYNEQFF. CDR3 DNA: TGTGCCATCAGGAAGGGGACCGGGACAGGAGACTACAATGAGCAGTTCTTC.

The V call is TRBV28, the J call TRBJ1-2, with D perhaps TRBD1 (5 bases). The V end lost 10 bases, the J end lost 2 bases, and 20 bases lay between the germline ends. There are 15 residues in the CDR3. The germline gives CDR1 MDHEN, CDR2 SYDVKM. For the CDR3, the DNA is TGTGCCACGGGGGACGCCAGGGCCTACAACTATGGCTACACCTTC. Protein sequence: CATGDARAYNYGYTF.

The V call is TRBV19, the J call TRBJ1-2, with 12 bases fitting TRBD1. Trimming cost V 7 bases and J 8 bases; bases outside gene matches: 8. CDR1 and CDR2 (germline): LNHDA, SQIVND (reference sequence). The CDR3 is 14 amino acids. CDR3 nucleotide sequence: TGTGCCAGTACAGGGACAGGGGGCTACGGGGGCTACACCTTC. The encoded protein is CASTGTGGYGGYTF.

The chain uses TRBV7-3 and TRBJ2-1; TRBD1 matches at 8 bases. In germline, CDR1 is SGHTA, CDR2 FQGTGA. V was clipped by 2 bases and J by 7 bases; unmatched bases: 10. The CDR3 runs 16 residues. CDR3 loop: CASSLQPGQVGNEQFF. The CDR3 nucleotides read TGTGCCAGCAGCTTACAGCCGGGACAGGTCGGAAATGAGCAGTTCTTC.

The chain has TRBV20-1 and TRBJ2-3; no definite D call. The germline CDR1 and CDR2 sequences are DFQATT and SNEGSKA (reference sequence). Trimming pared 3 bases from V and 3 bases from J, leaving 4 bases between. This CDR3 is built from 11 residues. CDR3 nucleotides: TGCAGTGCTAGCCCTACAGATACGCAGTATTTT. Protein: CSASPTDTQYF.

The chain carries TRBV27 and TRBJ1-2, with 8 nucleotides matching TRBD1. This CDR3 region has 15 residues. From germline, CDR1 is MNHEY and CDR2 SMNVEV (reference sequence). The ends lost 2 bases at V and 5 bases at J; junction bases unmatched: 7. CDR3 in DNA: TGTGCCAGCAGTTTACAAACAGGGGGAGGTTATGGCTACACCTTC. Amino acids: CASSLQTGGGYGYTF.

V and J are TRBV6-2 or TRBV6-3 and TRBJ2-2; 11 nucleotides agree with TRBD2. J was trimmed by 6 bases and V by 6 bases; bases with no gene match: 18. CDR3 length: 19 residues. Germline V gene data show CDR1 as MNHEY and CDR2 as SVGEGT. Here the CDR3 reads CASSKSSMTSGIGSGELFF. CDR3 bases: TGTGCCAGCAGCAAATCCTCTATGACTAGCGGGATAGGGTCCGGGGAGCTGTTTTTT.

The chain joins TRBV2 to TRBJ2-3, with 11 bases fitting TRBD2. The V segment lost 6 bases and the J segment 11 bases; nucleotides outside the gene matches: 4. This CDR3 is 12 amino acids long. Per germline, CDR1 SNHLY and CDR2 FYNNEI. The CDR3 region has the DNA TGTGCCAGCAGCCCCGGACTAGCGGGGCAGTATTTT. Its translation: CASSPGLAGQYF. Complete variable domain (other parts from reference TRBV2 and TRBJ2-3): EPEVTQTPSHQVTQMGQEVILRCVPISNHLYFYWYRQILGQKVEFLVSFYNNEISEKSEIFDDQFSVERPDGSNFTLKIRSTKLEDSAMYFCASSPGLAGQYFGPGTRLTVL.

V is TRBV4-1 and J is TRBJ2-3, with TRBD2 as a possible D gene (5 bases). The ends were cut back, 0 bases at V and 4 bases at J, with 8 bases in the middle. CDR3 length: 14 residues. The germline V gene has CDR1 MGHRA and CDR2 YSYEKL. Here the CDR3 reads CASSQDPGSDTQYF. CDR3 DNA sequence: TGCGCCAGCAGCCAAGATCCGGGGTCAGATACGCAGTATTTT.

The chain has TRBV10-3 and TRBJ1-1; D is undetermined. This CDR3 is 12 amino acids long. The germline gives CDR1 ENHRY, CDR2 SYGVKD. V lost 7 bases, J lost 1 base, and 7 bases lay in between. The CDR3 coding sequence is TGTGCCATCACAAGCGGGAACACTGAAGCTTTCTTT. As protein: CAITSGNTEAFF.

The chain links TRBV9 to TRBJ1-2, with TRBD1 matching 7 bases. Germline values: CDR1 SGDLS, CDR2 YYNGEE. CDR3 size: 16 residues. The ends lost 0 bases at V and 1 base at J; junction bases unmatched: 6. This CDR3 is CASSVGVGGDNYGYTF. DNA for the CDR3: TGTGCCAGCAGCGTAGGGGTAGGGGGCGATAACTATGGCTACACCTTC.

This sequence joins TRBV28 and TRBJ1-2; D gene unclear. V lost 5 bases, J lost 4 bases, and 11 bases lay in between. The CDR3 runs 13 residues. From germline, CDR1 is MDHEN and CDR2 SYDVKM. CDR3 protein: CASSPSGSYGYTF. The CDR3 bases are TGTGCCAGCAGTCCGTCGGGGAGCTATGGCTACACCTTC.

Here the CDR3 reads CASSLSGEAFF. The CDR3 DNA reads as TGTGCCAGCAGCTTGAGCGGTGAAGCTTTCTTT. This chain connects TRBV7-3 to TRBJ1-1, with D unresolved. The CDR3 covers 11 residues. CDR1 is SGHTA and CDR2 is FQGTGA in the germline V gene. Trimming removed 3 bases at V and 7 bases at J, with 6 bases between.

The V gene is TRBV29-1, the J gene TRBJ1-2; D is perhaps TRBD1 (6 bases). Germline V gene sequence: CDR1 SQVTM, CDR2 ANQGSEA. The ends were cut back, 1 base at V and 2 bases at J, with 11 bases in the middle. The CDR3 runs 14 residues. As DNA, the CDR3 is TGCAGCGTTGAAGGCGGACAGCGGAACTATGGCTACACCTTC. As protein: CSVEGGQRNYGYTF.

This clone was seen once. The V call is TRBV6-5, the J call TRBJ2-3, with 7 bases lining up with TRBD2. Unmatched junction bases numbered 5, after V lost 0 bases and J lost 5 bases. The CDR3 sequence is 15 residues long. Germline assignment: CDR1 MNHEY and CDR2 SVGAGI. The CDR3 reads CASSYSIREGDTQYF. The CDR3 nucleotides are TGTGCCAGCAGTTACTCGATCAGGGAGGGAGATACGCAGTATTTT.

This sequence joins TRBV6-5 and TRBJ1-1; unclear D gene. This CDR3 has 11 amino acids. CDR1 is MNHEY and CDR2 is SVGAGI in the germline V gene. V was trimmed by 9 bases and J by 7 bases, leaving 12 bases between them. CDR3 in amino acids: CASRGNNEAFF. CDR3 bases: TGTGCCAGTCGAGGGAATAATGAAGCTTTCTTT.

The chain has TRBV30 and TRBJ1-5; D perhaps matches TRBD1 (6 bases). Between the trimmed V and J ends, which lost 0 bases and 11 bases, there was a span of 14 bases. The CDR3 runs 13 residues. Per germline, CDR1 GTSNPN and CDR2 SVGIG (reference sequence). The CDR3 region has the DNA TGTGCCTGGAGTGTTGGACAGATTAGCACCCAGCATTTT. It is translated as CAWSVGQISTQHF.

V usage is TRBV4-1 and J usage is TRBJ2-3; 10 bases match TRBD2. V was clipped by 2 bases and J by 4 bases; unmatched bases: 15. Germline CDR1 reads MGHRA; CDR2 reads YSYEKL. The CDR3 consists of 19 residues. The CDR3 sequence: CASSQSEPPLAGIADTQYF. CDR3 bases: TGCGCCAGCAGCCAATCCGAACCCCCACTAGCGGGAATCGCAGATACGCAGTATTTT.

This chain links TRBV30 with TRBJ1-5; TRBD1 aligns across 8 bases. The germline CDR1 and CDR2 sequences are GTSNPN and SVGIG (reference sequence). The CDR3 extends over 18 amino acids. V lost 1 base to trimming and J lost 0 bases; unmatched junction nucleotides: 11. CDR3 protein: CAWSGNRGVKYSNQPQHF. For the CDR3, the DNA is TGTGCCTGGAGTGGTAACAGGGGGGTGAAATATAGCAATCAGCCCCAGCATTTT.